This T cell receptor (beta chain) is from a study of graft-versus-host responses after intestinal transplantation. With respect to this clone: The antigen is undetermined.

The ends were cut back, 3 bases at V and 5 bases at J, with 14 bases in the middle. The CDR3 consists of 15 residues. In germline, CDR1 is SGDLS, CDR2 YYNGEE. The data were produced by immunoSEQ multiplex PCR, yet TCRdb's version contains in-frame clones alone and is incomplete. The sample consists of about 120,000 clones, roughly 95% of them appearing once. The study, taken as a whole, reports: Graft-donor T cell macrochimerism in patients accompanied high graft-versus-host to host-versus-graft clonal ratios in allografts. Among recipient marrow samples, GvH clones were found; some appeared first in ileum or blood.

This sequence joins TRBV9 and TRBJ1-4, with D perhaps matching TRBD1 (5 bases). This material consisted of unstimulated CD8+ T cells sorted from spleen or lymph node cells, taken before intestinal transplant. This TCR came from a human donor who received an intestinal transplant. The CDR3 loop is CASSAGGNLNEKLFF. In nucleotides, the CDR3 is TGTGCCAGCAGCGCCGGGGGGAACTTAAATGAAAAACTGTTTTTT.